The 15 T cell receptor beta chains below were found in one sample sequenced in a study of OX40 agonist ivuxolimab in advanced cancers. Produced via immunoSEQ multiplex PCR; TCRdb's table is partial and in-frame only. The sample has approximately 60,000 clones; around 81% are singletons. Material: CD4+ or CD8+ T cells sorted from blood, obtained in a trial of the OX40 agonist ivuxolimab. Receptors were obtained from an adult with an advanced solid tumor such as melanoma, head and neck, liver or kidney cancer.

The chain combines TRBV19 with TRBJ2-4; perhaps TRBD1 as D (5 bases). The CDR3 consists of 14 residues. Trimming shortened V by 2 bases and J by 13 bases, and 18 bases separated the two germline ends. Germline CDR1 reads LNHDA; CDR2 reads SQIVND (reference sequence). The CDR3 DNA reads as TGTGCCAGTAGTATATCCCAGGACATTCTAGTGCAGTACTTC. Its protein product is CASSISQDILVQYF.

This clone was counted a few times. In nucleotides, the CDR3 is TGTGCCAGTAACTCCGCGACAGGGGGAAACACCATATATTTT. Its translation is CASNSATGGNTIYF. The J gene is TRBJ1-3, the V gene TRBV19; TRBD1 agrees at 7 bases. CDR1 is LNHDA, CDR2 SQIVND, per germline (reference sequence). The CDR3 consists of 14 residues. V shed 7 bases and J 4 bases; nucleotides not matched to a gene: 7.

This clone was observed once. The gene calls are TRBV6-5 and TRBJ2-3; 9 nucleotides align to TRBD1. V dropped 6 bases and J dropped 4; count of bases not matched to a gene: 8. The V gene's germline CDR1 is MNHEY and CDR2 SVGAGI. The CDR3 totals 15 residues. The CDR3 DNA follows: TGTGCCAGCAGATTTCGGGACAGGGTATCAGATACGCAGTATTTT. This sequence encodes CASRFRDRVSDTQYF.

The chain carries TRBV18 and TRBJ2-5; TRBD1 is a possible D gene (6 bases). Per germline, CDR1 KGHSH and CDR2 LQKENI. The V and J ends lost 7 bases and 5 bases respectively, with 11 bases between them. This CDR3 has 12 residues. CDR3 amino acids: CASFGRGETQYF. The CDR3, as DNA: TGTGCCAGCTTCGGCAGGGGTGAGACCCAGTACTTC.

Here the CDR3 reads CASSQAGYEQYF. CDR3 DNA sequence: TGTGCCAGCAGCCAAGCAGGTTACGAGCAGTACTTC. The chain uses TRBV16 and TRBJ2-7; D is unclear. CDR1 is KGHSY, CDR2 FQNENV, per germline. The CDR3 sequence is 12 residues long. Trimming left V 2 bases short and J 4 bases short, with 6 bases between.

CDR3 loop: CASSLMTVSSYEQYF. The CDR3 DNA follows: TGTGCCAGCAGTTTAATGACGGTTAGCTCCTACGAGCAGTACTTC. The chain couples TRBV6-5 to TRBJ2-7; D call uncertain. V lost 4 bases, J lost 0 bases, and 13 bases lay in between. The length of the CDR3 is 15 residues. Germline V CDR1 and CDR2: MNHEY, SVGAGI.

The V gene is TRBV6-6, the J gene TRBJ1-2, with 7 bases fitting TRBD1. Germline assignment: CDR1 MNHNY and CDR2 SVGAGI (reference sequence). V was clipped by 10 bases and J by 3 bases; unmatched bases: 17. This CDR3 has 16 residues. CDR3 protein: CAMLGTAPIPHYGYTF. CDR3 in DNA: TGTGCCATGCTCGGGACAGCACCCATCCCGCACTATGGCTACACCTTC.

The V gene is TRBV10-3, the J gene TRBJ1-2; D is unresolved. The CDR3 extends over 12 amino acids. Germline V lookup: CDR1 ENHRY, CDR2 SYGVKD. V lost 5 bases to trimming and J lost 2 bases, with 6 bases between them. The CDR3 spells CAISTDNYGYTF. The CDR3 DNA follows: TGTGCCATCAGTACTGACAACTATGGCTACACCTTC.

V gene TRBV6-5 combines with J gene TRBJ2-1; 8 bases are shared with TRBD2. Germline lookup yields CDR1 MNHEY and CDR2 SVGAGI. J lost 7 bases, V lost 8 bases, and 13 bases had no gene match. The CDR3 consists of 15 residues. CDR3 in DNA: TGTGCCAGCGCCGTGGTCGGGGGGGCTGAGAATGAGCAGTTCTTC. This codes for CASAVVGGAENEQFF.

V is TRBV6-1 and J is TRBJ1-6, with D possibly matching TRBD1 (5 bases). V gave up 6 bases and J gave up 14 bases, with 17 bases separating them. The CDR3 contains 13 residues. The germline V gene encodes CDR1 MNHNS and CDR2 SASEGT. CDR3 residues: CASRGPGQRALHF. The CDR3 DNA reads as TGTGCCAGCAGGGGTCCGGGGCAAAGGGCCCTCCACTTT.

J is TRBJ1-1 and V is TRBV27; no reliable D call. The CDR3 consists of 15 residues. CDR1 MNHEY and CDR2 SMNVEV come from the germline V gene (reference sequence). The germline V and J ends were trimmed by 5 bases and 0 bases, with 13 bases remaining between them. DNA for the CDR3: TGTGCCAGCAGTGACGGCAGGATTATGAACACTGAAGCTTTCTTT. This translates into CASSDGRIMNTEAFF.

This sequence joins TRBV5-8 and TRBJ2-3, with D unclear. Germline V gives CDR1 SGHTS, CDR2 YDEGEE. V gave up 0 bases and J gave up 0 bases, with 5 bases separating them. This CDR3 spans 14 amino acids. The CDR3 loop reads CASSLGESTDTQYF. Here the CDR3 DNA reads TGTGCCAGCAGCTTGGGAGAGAGCACAGATACGCAGTATTTT.

The rearrangement uses TRBV30 and TRBJ2-5, with 8 positions matching TRBD1. The DNA end is more similar to TRBJ2-7, so the J call may be wrong. This CDR3 has 16 amino acids. Looked up from germline, CDR1 is GTSNPN and CDR2 is SVGIG (reference sequence). CDR3 nucleotides: TGTGCCTGGAGTCCTTTTAGGGACAGGCCTTCCTACGAGCAGTACTTC. Translated, it gives CAWSPFRDRPSYEQYF.

V usage is TRBV7-2 and J usage is TRBJ1-4; TRBD1 is a possible D gene (6 bases). Trimming left V 4 bases short and J 5 bases short, with 14 bases between. Germline assignment: CDR1 SGHTA and CDR2 FQGNSA. The CDR3 consists of 15 residues. The CDR3 sequence: CASSSKGVGNEKLFF. As DNA, the CDR3 is TGTGCCAGCAGCTCCAAGGGGGTTGGGAATGAAAAACTGTTTTTT.

The J gene is TRBJ1-2, the V gene TRBV19, with D possibly TRBD1 on 5 matching bases. CDR1 is LNHDA, CDR2 SQIVND, per germline (reference sequence). This CDR3 has 17 amino acids. Trimming cost V 2 bases and J 4 bases, with 20 bases left between them. The CDR3 DNA reads as TGTGCCAGTAGTATATCCGGGGGTCCTACTATCTTCTATGGCTACACCTTC. Protein product: CASSISGGPTIFYGYTF.